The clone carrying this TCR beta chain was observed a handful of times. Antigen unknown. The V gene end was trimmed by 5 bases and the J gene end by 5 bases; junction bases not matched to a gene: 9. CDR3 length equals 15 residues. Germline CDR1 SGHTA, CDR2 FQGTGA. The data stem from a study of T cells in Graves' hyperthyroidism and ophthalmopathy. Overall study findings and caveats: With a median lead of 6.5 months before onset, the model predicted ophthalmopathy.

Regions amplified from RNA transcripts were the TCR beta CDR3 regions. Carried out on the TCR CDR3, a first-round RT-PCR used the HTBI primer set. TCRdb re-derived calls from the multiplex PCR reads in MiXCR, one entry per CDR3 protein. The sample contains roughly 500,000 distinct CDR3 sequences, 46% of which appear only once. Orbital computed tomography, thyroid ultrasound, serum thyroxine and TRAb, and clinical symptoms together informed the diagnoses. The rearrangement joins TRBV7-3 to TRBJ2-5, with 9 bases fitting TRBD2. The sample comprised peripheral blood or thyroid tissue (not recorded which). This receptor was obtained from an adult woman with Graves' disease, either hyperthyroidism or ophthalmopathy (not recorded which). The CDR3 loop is CASSPVAGAGETQYF. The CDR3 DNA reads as TGTGCCAGCAGCCCCGTAGCGGGAGCCGGGGAGACCCAGTACTTC.